The next 2 T cell receptor beta chains were all read from a single sample in a study of blood T cells in healthy people across ages. The second PCR ran roughly 6 to 12 cycles with a sample-barcoded 5' primer and J-beta primers. TCRdb re-derived calls from the 5' RACE reads in MiXCR, one entry per CDR3 protein. The data hold some 290,000 distinct CDR3 sequences, with less than 30% observed a single time. The sample comprised blood. These receptors came from a woman aged 70 to 79 in good health.

The J gene is TRBJ1-1, the V gene TRBV28, with TRBD1 matching over 11 bases. The germline V gene has CDR1 MDHEN and CDR2 SYDVKM. V trimming: 5 bases; J trimming: 4 bases; junction bases outside the gene matches: 3. The CDR3 covers 14 residues. The CDR3 nucleotides are TGTGCCAGCAGTAGGGACAGGGGGTTCACTGAAGCTTTCTTT. The encoded protein is CASSRDRGFTEAFF.

This clonotype was seen only a few times. V is TRBV28 and J is TRBJ2-5; D possibly uses TRBD1 or TRBD2 (8 bases each). CDR1 MDHEN and CDR2 SYDVKM come from the germline V gene. The CDR3 consists of 15 residues. The V end was cut by 3 bases, the J end by 3 bases, with 14 bases between. The CDR3 sequence: CASSFSGDRKETQYF. Here the CDR3 DNA reads TGTGCCAGCAGTTTTAGCGGGGACAGGAAAGAGACCCAGTACTTC.